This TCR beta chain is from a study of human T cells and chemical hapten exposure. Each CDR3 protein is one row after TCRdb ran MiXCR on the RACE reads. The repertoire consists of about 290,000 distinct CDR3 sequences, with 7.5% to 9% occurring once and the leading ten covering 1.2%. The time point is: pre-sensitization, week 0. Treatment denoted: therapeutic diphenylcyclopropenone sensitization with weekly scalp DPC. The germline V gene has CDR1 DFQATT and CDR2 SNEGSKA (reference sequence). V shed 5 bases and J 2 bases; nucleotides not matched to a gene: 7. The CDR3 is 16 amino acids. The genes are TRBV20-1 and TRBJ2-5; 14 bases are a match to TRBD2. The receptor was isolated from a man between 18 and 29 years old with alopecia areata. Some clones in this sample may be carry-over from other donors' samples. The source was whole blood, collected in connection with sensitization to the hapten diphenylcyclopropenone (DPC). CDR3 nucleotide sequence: TGCAGTGCTTCCAGGACTAGCGGGGGGCCACAAGAGACCCAGTACTTC. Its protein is CSASRTSGGPQETQYF.